A single sample is the source of the 13 T cell receptor beta chains below, sequenced in a study of shared clonotypes between healthy human individuals. The table came from immunoSEQ multiplex PCR; TCRdb's copy has only in-frame clones and leaves some out. This table has 2 million to 3 million clones, 80% to 95% appearing once. Sequencing was carried out using naive CD4+ T cells from PBMCs. The sample's subset: CD45RA+ positively selected. The source is a man younger than 30 in good health. Some clones in this sample may be carry-over from other donors' samples.

V gene TRBV7-6 combines with J gene TRBJ2-3; D gene unclear. This CDR3 region has 12 residues. Germline loops: CDR1 SGHVS, CDR2 FNYEAQ. V was pared by 6 bases and J by 4 bases, with 8 bases between. This CDR3 reads CASSPLADTQYF. Here the CDR3 DNA reads TGTGCCAGCAGTCCCCTGGCAGATACGCAGTATTTT.

The rearrangement links TRBV5-4 to TRBJ1-2; D gene uncertain. V lost 5 bases to trimming and J lost 2 bases, with 10 bases between them. From germline, CDR1 is SGHNT and CDR2 YYREEE (reference sequence). The CDR3 totals 13 residues. Written as DNA, the CDR3 is TGTGCCAGCAGGGGCAACGGCAACTATGGCTACACCTTC. Its translation is CASRGNGNYGYTF.

The chain employs TRBV9 and TRBJ2-2; 8 positions match TRBD1. In germline, CDR1 is SGDLS, CDR2 YYNGEE. This CDR3 is built from 17 residues. J gave up 0 bases and V 3 bases, and 7 bases lay outside the gene matches. The CDR3 spells CASSGTYRGTNTGELFF. DNA for the CDR3: TGTGCCAGCAGCGGCACTTACAGGGGGACGAACACCGGGGAGCTGTTTTTT. Full variable domain (rest looked up from reference TRBV9 and TRBJ2-2): DSGVTQTPKHLITATGQRVTLRCSPRSGDLSVYWYQQSLDQGLQFLIQYYNGEERAKGNILERFSAQQFPDLHSELNLSSLELGDSALYFCASSGTYRGTNTGELFFGEGSRLTVL.

The CDR3 DNA is TGTGCCAGCATTCAGGCAGGCGGCACCTACAATGAGCAGTTCTTC. The encoded protein is CASIQAGGTYNEQFF. The chain carries TRBV28 and TRBJ2-1, with unresolved D. Trimming pared 7 bases from V and 2 bases from J, leaving 15 bases between. CDR1 and CDR2 (germline): MDHEN, SYDVKM. This CDR3 is built from 15 residues.

The chain combines TRBV7-3 with TRBJ1-3; D is perhaps TRBD1 (5 bases). The CDR3 spans 17 residues. The germline V gene encodes CDR1 SGHTA and CDR2 FQGTGA. V was pared by 5 bases and J by 0 bases, with 17 bases between. The CDR3 loop is CASSPPPRQHSGNTIYF. CDR3 DNA: TGTGCCAGCAGCCCACCCCCGCGACAGCACTCTGGAAACACCATATATTTT.

This sequence joins TRBV5-1 and TRBJ2-5; 14 nucleotides line up with TRBD2. Trimming at V came to 4 bases and at J to 0 bases, leaving 14 bases not matched to a gene. CDR1 is SGHRS, CDR2 YFSETQ, per germline. The CDR3 extends over 20 amino acids. The CDR3 region has the DNA TGCGCCAGCAGCCCCAAGCCCCTCGGGACTAGCGGGAGAGACCAAGAGACCCAGTACTTC. Translated, it gives CASSPKPLGTSGRDQETQYF.

The chain combines TRBV7-6 with TRBJ2-5; the D gene is possibly TRBD1 (5 bases). The CDR3 has 15 residues. Germline lookup yields CDR1 SGHVS and CDR2 FNYEAQ. The V and J ends lost 0 bases and 5 bases respectively, with 13 bases between them. Here the CDR3 reads CASSLAGRILETQYF. The CDR3 DNA reads TGTGCCAGCAGCTTAGCGGGGCGTATATTGGAGACCCAGTACTTC.

This chain connects TRBV4-1 to TRBJ1-2, with D unclear. CDR3 length: 14 residues. Germline CDR1 MGHRA, CDR2 YSYEKL. The germline V and J ends were trimmed by 1 base and 7 bases, with 13 bases remaining between them. The CDR3 DNA sequence: TGCGCCAGCAGCCAAGTTCCACGGGGAAGTGGCTACACCTTC. Its protein product is CASSQVPRGSGYTF.

CDR3 in DNA: TGCGCCAGCAGCTTGGGGCCCCTACCCAGCGAGCAGTACTTC. Protein sequence: CASSLGPLPSEQYF. The chain couples TRBV5-1 to TRBJ2-7; no reliable D call. Germline V CDR1 and CDR2: SGHRS, YFSETQ. V shed 0 bases and J shed 6 bases, with 13 bases lying between them. The CDR3 is 14 residues long.

The gene calls are TRBV5-1 and TRBJ2-7, with 11 bases aligning to TRBD1. With 4 bases clipped from V and 6 bases from J, the junction kept 9 bases outside the gene matches. Germline loops: CDR1 SGHRS, CDR2 YFSETQ. This CDR3 has 15 residues. Here the CDR3 DNA reads TGCGCCAGCAGCCCAGGGGACAGGGGGGCCCGCGAGCAGTACTTC. It yields the protein CASSPGDRGAREQYF.

This clone came up once. CDR3 protein: CASSFAGDYGYTF. The CDR3 DNA is TGCGCCAGCAGCTTCGCCGGAGACTATGGCTACACCTTC. V is TRBV5-1 and J is TRBJ1-2; D unresolved. The CDR3 spans 13 residues. V gave up 2 bases and J gave up 3 bases, with 8 bases separating them. CDR1 and CDR2 from the germline V gene are SGHRS and YFSETQ.

This chain links TRBV5-1 with TRBJ2-3; TRBD1 agrees at 8 bases. The CDR3 contains 15 residues. Germline CDR1 is SGHRS and CDR2 is YFSETQ. J was trimmed by 5 bases and V by 4 bases; bases with no gene match: 9. CDR3 residues: CASSLTGDNQDTQYF. The CDR3 DNA reads as TGCGCCAGCAGCCTGACAGGGGACAATCAAGATACGCAGTATTTT.

The chain recombines TRBV25-1 with TRBJ2-7; 9 positions match TRBD1. The CDR3 is made up of 15 amino acids. The germline V gene encodes CDR1 MGHDK and CDR2 SYGVNS. With 0 bases clipped from V and 2 bases from J, the junction kept 2 bases outside the gene matches. CDR3: CASSEYRTGAYEQYF. The CDR3, as DNA: TGTGCCAGCAGTGAATACAGGACAGGGGCCTACGAGCAGTACTTC.